These 17 T cell receptor beta chains originate from one sample sequenced in a study of T cell repertoires in cytomegalovirus infection. TCRdb fed the reads into MiXCR, producing one record per CDR3 protein. The sample records roughly 180,000 distinct CDR3 sequences, approximately 17% being singletons. The sequenced material came from CD8+ T cells from PBMCs. These receptors all stem from a human donor in good health (CMV status not recorded). Some clones in this sample may be carry-over from other donors' samples.

The chain employs TRBV7-9 and TRBJ1-1, with 7 bases identical to TRBD1. The germline V gene has CDR1 SEHNR and CDR2 FQNEAQ (reference sequence). This CDR3 spans 14 amino acids. V lost 5 bases, J lost 5 bases, and 8 bases stayed unmatched. CDR3 sequence reads: CASSEDRRGTEAFF. CDR3 coding DNA: TGTGCCAGCAGCGAGGACAGGAGGGGGACTGAAGCTTTCTTT.

This clonotype appeared a few times. The V and J genes are TRBV11-2 and TRBJ1-5, with 11 bases fitting TRBD1. CDR1 and CDR2 from the germline V gene are SGHAT and FQNNGV. The CDR3 is made up of 15 amino acids. V lost 4 bases, J lost 6 bases, and 5 bases stayed unmatched. This CDR3 reads CASSYGQGASQPQHF. The DNA of the CDR3 is TGTGCCAGCAGCTATGGACAGGGGGCTTCTCAGCCCCAGCATTTT.

The chain links TRBV10-3 to TRBJ2-7; 8 positions agree with TRBD1. The CDR3 has 17 amino acids. The germline V gene has CDR1 ENHRY and CDR2 SYGVKD. Unmatched junction bases numbered 8, after V lost 1 base and J lost 0 bases. The CDR3 nucleotides read TGTGCCATCAGTGAGTTCTGGACAGGGAGCCCCTCCTACGAGCAGTACTTC. As protein: CAISEFWTGSPSYEQYF.

This clonotype was seen a few times. The genes are TRBV12-3 or TRBV12-4 and TRBJ1-6, with D unclear. Trimming cost V 5 bases and J 3 bases, with 8 bases left between them. This CDR3 has 14 amino acids. The CDR3 spells CASSPGDYNSPLHF. DNA of the CDR3: TGTGCCAGCAGTCCAGGAGACTATAATTCACCCCTCCACTTT.

This clonotype was found a few times. This rearrangement joins TRBV5-6 to TRBJ1-2; no definite D call. The V gene lost 0 bases and the J gene lost 12 bases, with 12 bases spanning the gap. This CDR3 comprises 12 residues. Germline CDR1 SGHDT, CDR2 YYEEEE. DNA for the CDR3: TGTGCCAGCAGCTTGGTACAACGTGACGACACCTTC. Its translation: CASSLVQRDDTF.

The chain joins TRBV7-2 to TRBJ1-1; D is perhaps TRBD1 (5 bases). This CDR3 region has 16 residues. The germline V gene has CDR1 SGHTA and CDR2 FQGNSA. V was pared by 6 bases and J by 5 bases, with 22 bases between. This chain's CDR3 is CASRPSGDGRRTEAFF. The CDR3 coding sequence is TGTGCCAGCAGGCCAAGTGGGGACGGACGACGGACTGAAGCTTTCTTT.

The chain is built from TRBV7-2 and TRBJ1-2; D might be TRBD1 (5 bases). Germline V lookup: CDR1 SGHTA, CDR2 FQGNSA. V was trimmed by 5 bases and J by 4 bases, leaving 20 bases between them. This CDR3 comprises 16 residues. CDR3 loop: CASSPSPGKITYGYTF. The DNA of the CDR3 is TGTGCCAGCAGCCCCTCCCCAGGGAAAATAACCTATGGCTACACCTTC.

The CDR3 region has the DNA TGTGCCAGCAGCTTGGAGGTGGGGCGAGAGACCCAGTACTTC. Translated: CASSLEVGRETQYF. The V call is TRBV5-6, the J call TRBJ2-5, with D possibly matching TRBD1 (5 bases). Germline V CDR1 and CDR2: SGHDT, YYEEEE. V was clipped by 0 bases and J by 4 bases, with 10 bases between them. The length of the CDR3 is 14 residues.

V usage is TRBV20-1 and J usage is TRBJ1-4, with no clear D. This CDR3 has 14 amino acids. Trimming removed 2 bases from V and 1 base from J, with 8 bases in between. Germline V gene lookup returns CDR1 DFQATT and CDR2 SNEGSKA (reference sequence). Here the CDR3 reads CSARIGRTNEKLFF. CDR3 DNA sequence: TGCAGTGCTAGAATAGGGCGAACTAATGAAAAACTGTTTTTT.

In this sample, this clonotype turned up a few times. The chain is built from TRBV24-1 and TRBJ2-3; the D is unclear. The CDR3 covers 14 residues. Trimming stripped 6 bases from V and 1 base from J, with 10 bases between. Germline V lookup: CDR1 KGHDR, CDR2 SFDVKD. CDR3 loop: CATSPGLGTDTQYF. The CDR3 nucleotides read TGTGCCACCAGTCCGGGTCTGGGCACAGATACGCAGTATTTT.

CDR3 sequence: CASSFLSGTSGGWYQETQYF. The CDR3 nucleotides read TGTGCCAGCAGTTTTCTCTCCGGGACTAGCGGGGGGTGGTACCAAGAGACCCAGTACTTC. The V call is TRBV12-3 or TRBV12-4, the J call TRBJ2-5; TRBD2 matches 15 bases. Unmatched junction bases numbered 11, after V lost 3 bases and J lost 0 bases. The length of the CDR3 is 20 residues.

The V and J genes are TRBV15 and TRBJ2-7, with D perhaps TRBD2 (6 bases). V was clipped by 5 bases and J by 3 bases, with 20 bases between them. Looked up from germline, CDR1 is LNHNV and CDR2 is YYDKDF (reference sequence). The CDR3 has 16 amino acids. Here the CDR3 reads CATSATRGQGLYEQYF. DNA of the CDR3: TGTGCCACCAGCGCCACGAGAGGGCAGGGACTCTACGAGCAGTACTTC.

This clonotype appeared once. The J gene is TRBJ2-1, the V gene TRBV20-1; 15 nucleotides agree with TRBD2. This CDR3 has 22 amino acids. Germline V gives CDR1 DFQATT, CDR2 SNEGSKA (reference sequence). The J segment lost 3 bases and the V segment lost 5 bases, leaving 23 bases of the junction unmatched. The CDR3 sequence: CSALLGRTSGGVNPRDYNEQFF. In DNA form, the CDR3 reads TGCAGTGCTCTCCTGGGGCGGACTAGCGGGGGGGTAAACCCTCGGGACTACAATGAGCAGTTCTTC.

Note on this clonotype: A much larger clone lies one base from this, so it may be a read error. The V gene is TRBV7-2, the J gene TRBJ2-7; D is ambiguous. V lost 5 bases and J lost 5, with 22 bases in between. This CDR3 has 16 amino acids. Per germline, CDR1 SGHTA and CDR2 FQGNSA. DNA of the CDR3: TGTGCCAGCAGCCTGATAGGGTTAATCAGTATCGACGAGCAGTACTTC. It yields the protein CASSLIGLISIDEQYF.

This clonotype showed up just a few times. V is TRBV7-2 and J is TRBJ1-2; TRBD1 might be the D (6 bases). Trimming left V 4 bases short and J 4 bases short, with 10 bases between. CDR3 length: 13 amino acids. Germline-derived CDR1 and CDR2 are SGHTA and FQGNSA. Written as DNA, the CDR3 is TGTGCCAGCAGCTCAACAGGGACCTATGGCTACACCTTC. This translates into CASSSTGTYGYTF.

This clonotype was observed a few times. The rearrangement links TRBV28 to TRBJ2-7; D is possibly TRBD2 (5 bases). The CDR3 runs 13 residues. Trimming shortened V by 11 bases and J by 2 bases, and 16 bases separated the two germline ends. From germline, CDR1 is MDHEN and CDR2 SYDVKM. The CDR3 loop reads CACREGSAYEQYF. CDR3 DNA: TGTGCCTGCCGGGAAGGGTCTGCCTACGAGCAGTACTTC.

V usage is TRBV20-1 and J usage is TRBJ2-1; D is perhaps TRBD1 (6 bases). The V gene lost 3 bases and the J gene lost 2 bases, with 14 bases spanning the gap. Germline CDR1 and CDR2: DFQATT and SNEGSKA (reference sequence). The CDR3 length is 15 residues. CDR3 coding DNA: TGCAGTGCTAGGGTCAGAGGGGGTCCCTACAATGAGCAGTTCTTC. It is translated as CSARVRGGPYNEQFF.